Listed here are 14 T cell receptor beta chains from one sample, sequenced in a study of PD-1 blockade in mismatch repair-deficient tumors. Sequencing used immunoSEQ multiplex PCR; TCRdb keeps in-frame clones, though not all of them. This table holds some 120,000 clones, over 60% found once. Sequencing used peripheral blood, obtained 60 weeks after starting pembrolizumab. The source of these receptors is an adult with mismatch repair-deficient cancer.

The gene calls are TRBV7-9 and TRBJ2-6; 7 bases are shared with TRBD2. The CDR3 covers 18 residues. From germline, CDR1 is SEHNR and CDR2 FQNEAQ (reference sequence). The V and J ends lost 5 bases and 3 bases, in that order; junction bases with no gene match: 13. The CDR3 spells CASSTLWAGVGGANVLTF. DNA for the CDR3: TGTGCCAGCAGCACCCTCTGGGCGGGAGTAGGTGGGGCCAACGTCCTGACTTTC.

The chain couples TRBV13 to TRBJ2-1; D is ambiguous. The length of the CDR3 is 13 residues. V was cut by 0 bases and J by 9 bases, with 9 bases left in between. Germline V gene data show CDR1 as PRHDT and CDR2 as FYEKMQ (reference sequence). CDR3 DNA: TGTGCCAGCAGCTTAGGAGGGCTCGTTGAGCAGTTCTTC. It codes for CASSLGGLVEQFF.

The chain uses TRBV28 and TRBJ1-2; TRBD1 matches 7 bases. The CDR3 has 14 residues. V trimming: 3 bases; J trimming: 5 bases; junction bases outside the gene matches: 6. Germline-derived CDR1 and CDR2 are MDHEN and SYDVKM. CDR3 amino acids: CASSFEDRSYGYTF. Written as DNA, the CDR3 is TGTGCCAGCAGTTTTGAGGACAGGAGTTATGGCTACACCTTC.

A note on this clone: Distinct nucleotide sequences in the sample also encode this CDR3. The chain employs TRBV18 and TRBJ2-6; D gene ambiguous. V dropped 3 bases and J dropped 1 base, with 1 base sitting between them. The length of the CDR3 is 13 residues. Germline V CDR1 and CDR2: KGHSH, LQKENI. The CDR3 here is CASSPSGANVLTF. The DNA for the CDR3 is TGTGCCAGCTCACCTTCTGGGGCCAACGTCCTGACTTTC.

V usage is TRBV11-3 and J usage is TRBJ2-7, with TRBD2 as a possible D gene (7 bases). The V end was cut by 5 bases, the J end by 6 bases, with 20 bases between. The CDR3 is 15 amino acids. Germline V gene lookup returns CDR1 SGHNT and CDR2 YENEEA. CDR3 sequence (DNA): TGTGCCAGCAGCACGGACCCACAGGGAGGGCTCGAGCAGTACTTC. This gives the protein CASSTDPQGGLEQYF.

The chain links TRBV7-8 to TRBJ2-5; D is unclear. The CDR3 is 11 amino acids. CDR1 and CDR2 (germline): SGHVS, FQNEAQ. The germline V and J ends were trimmed by 5 bases and 3 bases, with 4 bases remaining between them. CDR3 nucleotides: TGTGCCAGCAGCATCAAAGAGACCCAGTACTTC. Protein sequence: CASSIKETQYF.

The chain is built from TRBV5-1 and TRBJ2-3; D not certain. The CDR3 consists of 13 residues. CDR1 is SGHRS and CDR2 is YFSETQ in the germline V gene. Deletions cut 1 base from V and 10 bases from J, with 13 bases between. As DNA, the CDR3 is TGCGCCAGCAGCTTGTCAGGTGTTCCCGCGCAGTATTTT. This sequence encodes CASSLSGVPAQYF.

In nucleotides, the CDR3 is TGTGCCAGCAGTTACTCGGGCAGGGAGGGAGGCTACACCTTC. Its protein is CASSYSGREGGYTF. The gene calls are TRBV6-5 and TRBJ1-2, with a tentative D call TRBD1 (5 bases). V was trimmed by 0 bases and J by 8 bases, leaving 13 bases between them. The germline CDR1 and CDR2 sequences are MNHEY and SVGAGI. The CDR3 runs to 14 residues.

The gene calls are TRBV11-3 and TRBJ2-3; 7 bases are a match to TRBD1. V gave up 1 base and J gave up 4 bases; unmatched junction bases: 5. The CDR3 runs to 15 residues. Germline CDR1 reads SGHNT; CDR2 reads YENEEA. In DNA, the CDR3 is TGTGCCAGCAGCTTAGGACAGGGTTCGTCAGATACGCAGTATTTT. Its translation: CASSLGQGSSDTQYF.

The chain is built from TRBV7-9 and TRBJ1-3; D ambiguous. With 4 bases removed from V and 2 bases from J, the gap between germline ends came to 15 bases. CDR3 length equals 16 residues. Germline V gives CDR1 SEHNR, CDR2 FQNEAQ (reference sequence). The CDR3 here is CASSWMMGRAGNTIYF. CDR3 sequence (DNA): TGTGCCAGCAGCTGGATGATGGGGAGGGCTGGAAACACCATATATTTT. The full variable domain, with the rest looked up from reference TRBV7-9 and TRBJ1-3, is DTGVSQNPRHKITKRGQNVTFRCDPISEHNRLYWYRQTLGQGPEFLTYFQNEAQLEKSRLLSDRFSAERPKGSFSTLEIQRTEQGDSAMYLCASSWMMGRAGNTIYFGEGSWLTVV.

CDR3 protein: CASSHRGSEQFF. CDR3 coding DNA: TGTGCCAGCAGTCACAGGGGTAGCGAGCAGTTCTTC. The chain joins TRBV6-1 to TRBJ2-1, with 7 bases aligning to TRBD1. This CDR3 has 12 amino acids. CDR1 and CDR2 (germline): MNHNS, SASEGT. V lost 5 bases and J lost 10; bases outside the gene matches: 5.

The V and J genes are TRBV29-1 and TRBJ2-1, with 10 bases identical to TRBD2. The CDR3 extends over 12 amino acids. Looked up from germline, CDR1 is SQVTM and CDR2 is ANQGSEA. Trimming took 1 base from V and 15 from J; bases not matched to a gene: 6. CDR3 region: CSVEGQLAGLFF. The CDR3 DNA reads as TGCAGCGTTGAAGGTCAACTAGCGGGACTGTTCTTC.

The chain couples TRBV13 to TRBJ1-1, with 10 bases fitting TRBD1. The CDR3 runs to 15 residues. The ends lost 5 bases at V and 2 bases at J; junction bases unmatched: 5. Germline CDR1 reads PRHDT; CDR2 reads FYEKMQ (reference sequence). The CDR3 DNA reads TGTGCCAGCAGCAGACCGACAGGGGGCAACACTGAAGCTTTCTTT. Protein: CASSRPTGGNTEAFF.

The genes are TRBV4-1 and TRBJ2-1; TRBD1 matches 7 bases. Germline CDR1 MGHRA, CDR2 YSYEKL. The CDR3 sequence is 16 residues long. The V segment lost 1 base and the J segment 5 bases; nucleotides outside the gene matches: 8. CDR3 protein: CASSQVSGQTNNEQFF. The CDR3 DNA follows: TGCGCCAGCAGCCAAGTTTCGGGACAGACGAACAATGAGCAGTTCTTC.